The 22 T cell receptor beta chains in this list originate from one sample, sequenced in a study of blood T cell repertoires in COVID-19. The protocol was immunoSEQ multiplex PCR, while the TCRdb copy is restricted to in-frame clones and leaves out a portion. This table has around 97,000 clones, nearly 90% appearing once. The sequencing sample was made of peripheral blood. The receptors shown here come from a man aged 50-59 years in a cohort sampled during active COVID-19.

This rearrangement joins TRBV10-3 to TRBJ2-3; D unresolved. V was pared by 0 bases and J by 4 bases, with 11 bases between. The CDR3 is made up of 15 amino acids. The germline gives CDR1 ENHRY, CDR2 SYGVKD. This CDR3 reads CAISESALAADTQYF. In DNA, the CDR3 is TGTGCCATCAGTGAGTCAGCATTAGCTGCAGATACGCAGTATTTT.

The genes are TRBV7-9 and TRBJ1-2, with no clear D. CDR1 is SEHNR and CDR2 is FQNEAQ in the germline V gene (reference sequence). Trimming left V 1 base short and J 0 bases short, with 15 bases between. This CDR3 region has 17 residues. CDR3 in amino acids: CASSLGGMELSNYGYTF. DNA for the CDR3: TGTGCCAGCAGCTTAGGCGGGATGGAGTTATCTAACTATGGCTACACCTTC. Complete variable domain (other parts from reference TRBV7-9 and TRBJ1-2): DTGVSQNPRHKITKRGQNVTFRCDPISEHNRLYWYRQTLGQGPEFLTYFQNEAQLEKSRLLSDRFSAERPKGSFSTLEIQRTEQGDSAMYLCASSLGGMELSNYGYTFGSGTRLTVV.

This clone occurred a few times. V and J are TRBV4-3 and TRBJ2-7; D possibly corresponds to TRBD1 (6 bases). With 0 bases removed from V and 3 bases from J, the gap between germline ends came to 12 bases. The CDR3 length is 15 residues. From germline, CDR1 is LGHNA and CDR2 YSLEER. The CDR3 spells CASSQEVDSLYEQYF. The CDR3 DNA is TGCGCCAGCAGCCAAGAAGTGGACAGCCTCTACGAGCAGTACTTC.

The rearrangement uses TRBV15 and TRBJ2-7; D gene uncertain. The CDR3 contains 14 residues. Germline CDR1 LNHNV, CDR2 YYDKDF (reference sequence). Deletions cut 3 bases from V and 6 bases from J, with 15 bases between. The CDR3 region is CATSSEPLGFEQYV. The CDR3, as DNA: TGTGCCACCAGCAGCGAGCCGTTGGGCTTCGAGCAGTACGTC.

This clone was picked up a small number of times. The gene calls are TRBV28 and TRBJ1-1, with D unresolved. The CDR3 is 12 residues long. Germline V gene data show CDR1 as MDHEN and CDR2 as SYDVKM. Trimming pared 5 bases from V and 5 bases from J, leaving 9 bases between. CDR3 coding DNA: TGTGCCAGCAGTGCCTCGGGGACTGAAGCTTTCTTT. Translating it yields CASSASGTEAFF.

The V gene is TRBV10-3, the J gene TRBJ2-5; 9 bases agree with TRBD2. The CDR3 is made up of 13 amino acids. The V gene end was trimmed by 6 bases and the J gene end by 5 bases; junction bases not matched to a gene: 4. Per germline, CDR1 ENHRY and CDR2 SYGVKD. Written as DNA, the CDR3 is TGTGCCATCAGGGGGACTAGCAGTGAGACCCAGTACTTC. Encoded protein: CAIRGTSSETQYF.

The chain uses TRBV5-1 and TRBJ2-2; weak D call: TRBD2 (5 bases). The ends were cut back, 6 bases at V and 5 bases at J, with 17 bases in the middle. This CDR3 region has 15 residues. Germline V gene sequence: CDR1 SGHRS, CDR2 YFSETQ. The CDR3 nucleotides are TGCGCCAGCATGCCAACGGGCGGGCCGACCGGGGAGCTGTTTTTT. It codes for CASMPTGGPTGELFF. Full variable domain (missing parts from reference TRBV5-1 and TRBJ2-2): KAGVTQTPRYLIKTRGQQVTLSCSPISGHRSVSWYQQTPGQGLQFLFEYFSETQRNKGNFPGRFSGRQFSNSRSEMNVSTLELGDSALYLCASMPTGGPTGELFFGEGSRLTVL.

J is TRBJ2-3 and V is TRBV15; D is possibly TRBD2 (5 bases). This CDR3 is built from 15 residues. Deletions cut 2 bases from V and 4 bases from J, with 13 bases between. Per germline, CDR1 LNHNV and CDR2 YYDKDF (reference sequence). The CDR3 spells CATSRPRGGPDTQYF. In nucleotides, the CDR3 is TGTGCCACCAGCAGACCTCGCGGCGGGCCAGATACGCAGTATTTT.

The V and J genes are TRBV12-3 or TRBV12-4 and TRBJ1-2, with D tentatively TRBD1 (5 bases). The CDR3 is 13 residues long. Trimming cost V 2 bases and J 6 bases, with 10 bases left between them. In nucleotides, the CDR3 is TGTGCCAGCAGTTTATCCAGGGCCCATGGCTACACCTTC. The encoded protein is CASSLSRAHGYTF.

The V gene is TRBV3-1 (or the pseudogene TRBV3-2), the J gene TRBJ2-2; 10 bases agree with TRBD2. V was pared by 0 bases and J by 1 base, with 8 bases of the junction left unmatched. Per germline, CDR1 LGHDT and CDR2 YNNKEL (reference sequence). The CDR3 length is 19 residues. The CDR3 region is CASSQEVLAGSLNTGELFF. In DNA form, the CDR3 reads TGTGCCAGCAGCCAAGAAGTACTAGCGGGGAGCCTGAACACCGGGGAGCTGTTTTTT.

This clone appeared a single time. The chain links TRBV28 to TRBJ1-3; possible D gene TRBD1, 5 bases. Germline CDR1 is MDHEN and CDR2 is SYDVKM. Trimming removed 6 bases from V and 4 bases from J, with 10 bases in between. CDR3 length equals 13 residues. The CDR3, as DNA: TGTGCCAGCAGCCCTGGGGGGGGAAACACCATATATTTT. Residues: CASSPGGGNTIYF.

The genes are TRBV6-2 or TRBV6-3 and TRBJ1-4; 9 bases line up with TRBD1. Germline V gene lookup returns CDR1 MNHEY and CDR2 SVGEGT. V lost 5 bases, J lost 2 bases, and 3 bases stayed unmatched. CDR3 size: 15 residues. The CDR3 sequence: CASSRQGGTNEKLFF. For the CDR3, the DNA is TGTGCCAGCAGTCGACAGGGGGGTACTAATGAAAAACTGTTTTTT.

V is TRBV3-1 (or the pseudogene TRBV3-2) and J is TRBJ1-2, with D possibly TRBD1 on 5 matching bases. V was trimmed by 1 base and J by 4 bases, leaving 13 bases between them. CDR3 length: 15 amino acids. Germline V gene sequence: CDR1 LGHDT, CDR2 YNNKEL (reference sequence). CDR3 sequence (DNA): TGTGCCAGCAGCCAAGCGGGGGAGTTCACCTATGGCTACACCTTC. Translation gives CASSQAGEFTYGYTF.

The genes are TRBV7-6 and TRBJ2-5, with 12 positions matching TRBD2. The CDR3 consists of 20 residues. The germline CDR1 and CDR2 sequences are SGHVS and FNYEAQ. With V trimmed by 1 base and J by 1 base, 13 bases remained unmatched. The CDR3 DNA follows: TGTGCCAGCAGCTTAGTCGAGCTAGCGGGGGGGCGGCAGCCCCAAGAGACCCAGTACTTC. It is translated as CASSLVELAGGRQPQETQYF.

The rearrangement joins TRBV9 to TRBJ2-3; TRBD2 might be the D (6 bases). V lost 3 bases to trimming and J lost 7 bases, with 21 bases between them. The CDR3 totals 16 residues. In germline, CDR1 is SGDLS, CDR2 YYNGEE. CDR3 sequence reads: CASSASGRQGGNTQYF. CDR3 coding DNA: TGTGCCAGCAGCGCGTCGGGGAGGCAGGGCGGTAATACGCAGTATTTT.

The chain employs TRBV3-1 (or the pseudogene TRBV3-2) and TRBJ2-5; D might be TRBD2 (6 bases). There are 16 residues in the CDR3. V lost 4 bases and J lost 2, with 17 bases in between. Germline CDR1 reads LGHDT; CDR2 reads YNNKEL (reference sequence). The CDR3 nucleotides are TGTGCCAGCAGCCCCGGGACTCCTGCGGCTCAAGAGACCCAGTACTTC. This codes for CASSPGTPAAQETQYF.

The chain is built from TRBV28 and TRBJ1-2; TRBD1 is a possible D gene (6 bases). This CDR3 is built from 16 residues. Germline CDR1 and CDR2: MDHEN and SYDVKM. Between the trimmed V and J ends, which lost 6 bases and 0 bases, there was a span of 17 bases. The CDR3 reads CASSLSGGLTNYGYTF. CDR3 DNA sequence: TGTGCCAGCAGCTTGAGCGGGGGGCTGACTAACTATGGCTACACCTTC.

This chain connects TRBV18 to TRBJ2-5; 8 bases match TRBD1. V shed 4 bases, J shed 5 bases, and the junction held 6 bases outside the gene matches. The germline V gene encodes CDR1 KGHSH and CDR2 LQKENI. This CDR3 is built from 14 residues. CDR3 in amino acids: CASSRGQGGETQYF. In DNA, the CDR3 is TGTGCCAGCTCACGTGGACAGGGCGGCGAGACCCAGTACTTC.

This rearrangement joins TRBV25-1 to TRBJ2-3; unclear D gene. V lost 2 bases, J lost 0 bases, and 9 bases lay in between. The CDR3 sequence is 15 residues long. Germline loops: CDR1 MGHDK, CDR2 SYGVNS. This chain's CDR3 is CASSEIESSTDTQYF. The CDR3 nucleotides read TGTGCCAGCAGTGAAATTGAGTCTAGCACAGATACGCAGTATTTT.

This chain joins TRBV15 and TRBJ2-7, with 8 positions matching TRBD2. Germline V gene sequence: CDR1 LNHNV, CDR2 YYDKDF (reference sequence). The CDR3 is 14 residues long. Trimming at V came to 7 bases and at J to 7 bases, leaving 12 bases not matched to a gene. Here the CDR3 DNA reads TGTGCCACCAATCCAGCGGGGGTACCGGGTGAGCAGTACTTC. Translation gives CATNPAGVPGEQYF.

The CDR3 DNA is TGTGCCAGCAGGTTGCAGGCGACGAACACCGGGGAGCTGTTTTTT. Amino acid sequence: CASRLQATNTGELFF. The chain links TRBV7-2 to TRBJ2-2, with D uncertain. Germline CDR1 reads SGHTA; CDR2 reads FQGNSA. The V end was cut by 6 bases, the J end by 0 bases, with 11 bases between. There are 15 residues in the CDR3. The whole variable domain, filled in from reference TRBV7-2 and TRBJ2-2, reads GAGVSQSPSNKVTEKGKDVELRCDPISGHTALYWYRQSLGQGLEFLIYFQGNSAPDKSGLPSDRFSAERTGGSVSTLTIQRTQQEDSAVYLCASRLQATNTGELFFGEGSRLTVL.

Only a few counts were recorded for this clone. This chain uses TRBV28 with TRBJ1-6; D remains ambiguous. V was trimmed by 4 bases and J by 6 bases, leaving 4 bases between them. CDR3 length equals 12 residues. CDR1 and CDR2 from the germline V gene are MDHEN and SYDVKM. DNA for the CDR3: TGTGCCAGCAGTTCCCTTAATTCACCCCTCCACTTT. Its protein product is CASSSLNSPLHF.